One and the same sample provided the 4 T cell receptor beta chains below, sequenced in a study of T cells after posttransplantation cyclophosphamide. Using immunoSEQ multiplex PCR, the repertoire was profiled, and TCRdb retains in-frame clones only, with some absent. This table has 20,000 to 25,000 clones, around 85% appearing once. Busulfan-fludarabine conditioning, marrow transplant, and cyclophosphamide on days +3 and +4 were administered. Here the sequenced sample was PBMCs, taken after allogeneic stem cell transplant with posttransplant cyclophosphamide. These receptor sequences come from a female patient in her thirties or forties who received an allogeneic stem cell transplant from an unrelated donor, was CMV-positive, and had no GVHD. Certain T cells may be donor cells from the graft.

The V gene is TRBV6-1, the J gene TRBJ2-5, with D perhaps TRBD1 (7 bases). CDR1 MNHNS and CDR2 SASEGT come from the germline V gene. The CDR3 has 14 residues. Trimming pared 6 bases from V and 3 bases from J, leaving 14 bases between. In nucleotides, the CDR3 is TGTGCCAGCAGGTCAGGCAGGGGGGAAGAGACCCAGTACTTC. This translates into CASRSGRGEETQYF.

The rearrangement links TRBV4-3 to TRBJ2-5; no firm D call. Germline CDR1 and CDR2: LGHNA and YSLEER. V lost 0 bases, J lost 4 bases, and 12 bases lay in between. The CDR3 sequence is 15 residues long. In DNA form, the CDR3 reads TGCGCCAGCAGCCAAGATTTACAGCACGGAGAGACCCAGTACTTC. Protein sequence: CASSQDLQHGETQYF.

The V call is TRBV6-1, the J call TRBJ1-5; a possible D gene is TRBD1 (5 bases). The CDR3 runs to 13 residues. The ends were cut back, 3 bases at V and 4 bases at J, with 7 bases in the middle. In germline, CDR1 is MNHNS, CDR2 SASEGT. The CDR3 DNA reads as TGTGCCAGCAGTGATCGGGGGAATCAGCCCCAGCATTTT. This translates into CASSDRGNQPQHF.

V usage is TRBV27 and J usage is TRBJ1-2; 9 nucleotides line up with TRBD1. V dropped 5 bases and J dropped 5; count of bases not matched to a gene: 9. This CDR3 region has 15 residues. Germline CDR1 MNHEY, CDR2 SMNVEV (reference sequence). This CDR3 is CASSPNRGRKYGYTF. CDR3 nucleotide sequence: TGTGCCAGCAGTCCAAACAGGGGGCGGAAGTATGGCTACACCTTC.